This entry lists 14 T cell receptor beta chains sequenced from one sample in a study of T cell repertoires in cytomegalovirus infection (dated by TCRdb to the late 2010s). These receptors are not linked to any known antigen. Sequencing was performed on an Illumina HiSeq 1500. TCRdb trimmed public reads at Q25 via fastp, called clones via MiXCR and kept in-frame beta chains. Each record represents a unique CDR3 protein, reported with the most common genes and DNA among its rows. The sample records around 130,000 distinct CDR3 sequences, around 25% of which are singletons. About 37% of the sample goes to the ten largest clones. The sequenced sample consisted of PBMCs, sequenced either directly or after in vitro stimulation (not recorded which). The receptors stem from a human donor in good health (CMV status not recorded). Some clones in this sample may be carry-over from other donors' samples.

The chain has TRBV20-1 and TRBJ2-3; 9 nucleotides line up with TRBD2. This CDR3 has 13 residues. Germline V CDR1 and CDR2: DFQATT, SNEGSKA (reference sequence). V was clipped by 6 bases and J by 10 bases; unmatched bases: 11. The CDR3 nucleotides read TGCAGTGCCCGGCGGGAGGGCCGGTTAGCGCAGTATTTT. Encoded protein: CSARREGRLAQYF.

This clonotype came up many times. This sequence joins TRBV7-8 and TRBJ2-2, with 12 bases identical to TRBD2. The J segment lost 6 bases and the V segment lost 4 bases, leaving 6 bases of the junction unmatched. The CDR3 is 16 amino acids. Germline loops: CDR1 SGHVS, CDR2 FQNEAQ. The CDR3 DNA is TGTGCCAGCAGCTCAAGACTAGCGGGAGATCCCGGGGAGCTGTTTTTT. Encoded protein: CASSSRLAGDPGELFF.

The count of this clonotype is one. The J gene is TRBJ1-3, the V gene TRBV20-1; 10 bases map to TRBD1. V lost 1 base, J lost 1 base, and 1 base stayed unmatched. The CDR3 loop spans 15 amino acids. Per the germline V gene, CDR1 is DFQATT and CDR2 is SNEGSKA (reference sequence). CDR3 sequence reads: CSARGDRGSGNTIYF. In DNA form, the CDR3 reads TGCAGTGCTAGAGGGGACAGGGGATCTGGAAACACCATATATTTT.

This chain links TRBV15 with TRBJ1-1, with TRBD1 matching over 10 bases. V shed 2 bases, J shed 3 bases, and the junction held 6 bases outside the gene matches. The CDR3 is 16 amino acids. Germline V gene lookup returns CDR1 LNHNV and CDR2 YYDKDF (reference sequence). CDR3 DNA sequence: TGTGCCACCAGCAGACTGACAGGGGGCGCGTACACTGAAGCTTTCTTT. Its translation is CATSRLTGGAYTEAFF.

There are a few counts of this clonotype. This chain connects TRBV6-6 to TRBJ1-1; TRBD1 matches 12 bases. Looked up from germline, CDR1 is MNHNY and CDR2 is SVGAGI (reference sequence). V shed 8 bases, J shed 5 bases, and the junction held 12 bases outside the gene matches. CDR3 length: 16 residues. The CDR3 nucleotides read TGTGCCAGCGACGCGGGACAGGGGGCCCCGGGGACTGAAGCTTTCTTT. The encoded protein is CASDAGQGAPGTEAFF.

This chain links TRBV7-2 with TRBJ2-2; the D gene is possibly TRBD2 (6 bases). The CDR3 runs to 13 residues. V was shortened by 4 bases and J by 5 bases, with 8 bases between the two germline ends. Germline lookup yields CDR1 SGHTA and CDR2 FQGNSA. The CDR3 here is CASSSTSTGELFF. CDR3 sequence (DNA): TGTGCCAGCAGCTCGACTAGTACCGGGGAGCTGTTTTTT.

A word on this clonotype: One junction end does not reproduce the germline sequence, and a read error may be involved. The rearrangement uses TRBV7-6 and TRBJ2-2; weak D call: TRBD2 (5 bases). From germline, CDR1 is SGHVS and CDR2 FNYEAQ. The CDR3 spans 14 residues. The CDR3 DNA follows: TGTGCTAGCAGTTCAACTAGGAACACCGGGGAGCTGTTTTTT. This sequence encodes CASSSTRNTGELFF.

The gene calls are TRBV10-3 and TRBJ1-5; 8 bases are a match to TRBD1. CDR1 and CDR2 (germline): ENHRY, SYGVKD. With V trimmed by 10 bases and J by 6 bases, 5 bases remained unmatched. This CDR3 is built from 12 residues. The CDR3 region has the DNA TGTGCCACAGGACAGGGTGGTCAGCCCCAGCATTTT. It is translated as CATGQGGQPQHF.

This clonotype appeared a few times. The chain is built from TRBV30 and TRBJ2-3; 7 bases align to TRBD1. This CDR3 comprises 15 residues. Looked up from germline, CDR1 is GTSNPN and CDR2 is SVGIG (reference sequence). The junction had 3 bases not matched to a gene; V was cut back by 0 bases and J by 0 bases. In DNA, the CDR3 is TGTGCCTGGAGTGTAAGGGGGCCCAGCACAGATACGCAGTATTTT. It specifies CAWSVRGPSTDTQYF.

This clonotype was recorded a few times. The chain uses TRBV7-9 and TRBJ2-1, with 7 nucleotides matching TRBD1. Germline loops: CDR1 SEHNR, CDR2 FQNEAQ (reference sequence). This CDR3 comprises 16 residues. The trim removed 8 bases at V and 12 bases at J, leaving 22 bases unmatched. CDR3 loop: CASVLSTGTVVMGQFF. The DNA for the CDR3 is TGTGCCAGCGTCTTGTCCACCGGGACAGTGGTAATGGGGCAGTTCTTC.

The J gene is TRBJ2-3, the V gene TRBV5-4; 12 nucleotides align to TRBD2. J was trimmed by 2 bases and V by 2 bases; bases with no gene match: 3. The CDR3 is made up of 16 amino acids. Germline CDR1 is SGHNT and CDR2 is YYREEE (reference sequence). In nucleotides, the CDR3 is TGTGCCAGCAGCTTCGGGACTAGCGGGTTCACAGATACGCAGTATTTT. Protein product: CASSFGTSGFTDTQYF.

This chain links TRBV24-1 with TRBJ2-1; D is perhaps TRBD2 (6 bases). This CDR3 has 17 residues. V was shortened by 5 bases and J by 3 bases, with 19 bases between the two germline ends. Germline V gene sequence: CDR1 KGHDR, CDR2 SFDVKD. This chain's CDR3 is CATSVNAAGLGYNEQFF. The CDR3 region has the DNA TGTGCCACCAGTGTCAATGCCGCGGGACTCGGCTACAATGAGCAGTTCTTC.

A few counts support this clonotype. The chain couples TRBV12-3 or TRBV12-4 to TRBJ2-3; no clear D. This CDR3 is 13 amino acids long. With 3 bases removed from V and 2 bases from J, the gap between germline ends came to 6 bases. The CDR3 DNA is TGTGCCAGCAGTTTTCCATCCACAGATACGCAGTATTTT. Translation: CASSFPSTDTQYF.

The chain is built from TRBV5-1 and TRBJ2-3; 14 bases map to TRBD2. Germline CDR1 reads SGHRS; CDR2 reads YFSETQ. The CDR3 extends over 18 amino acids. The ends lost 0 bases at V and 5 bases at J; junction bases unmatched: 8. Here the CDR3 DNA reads TGCGCCAGCAGCTTGGATACCGGGACTAGCGGGAGAAAAGATACGCAGTATTTT. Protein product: CASSLDTGTSGRKDTQYF. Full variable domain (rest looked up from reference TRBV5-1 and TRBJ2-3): KAGVTQTPRYLIKTRGQQVTLSCSPISGHRSVSWYQQTPGQGLQFLFEYFSETQRNKGNFPGRFSGRQFSNSRSEMNVSTLELGDSALYLCASSLDTGTSGRKDTQYFGPGTRLTVL.